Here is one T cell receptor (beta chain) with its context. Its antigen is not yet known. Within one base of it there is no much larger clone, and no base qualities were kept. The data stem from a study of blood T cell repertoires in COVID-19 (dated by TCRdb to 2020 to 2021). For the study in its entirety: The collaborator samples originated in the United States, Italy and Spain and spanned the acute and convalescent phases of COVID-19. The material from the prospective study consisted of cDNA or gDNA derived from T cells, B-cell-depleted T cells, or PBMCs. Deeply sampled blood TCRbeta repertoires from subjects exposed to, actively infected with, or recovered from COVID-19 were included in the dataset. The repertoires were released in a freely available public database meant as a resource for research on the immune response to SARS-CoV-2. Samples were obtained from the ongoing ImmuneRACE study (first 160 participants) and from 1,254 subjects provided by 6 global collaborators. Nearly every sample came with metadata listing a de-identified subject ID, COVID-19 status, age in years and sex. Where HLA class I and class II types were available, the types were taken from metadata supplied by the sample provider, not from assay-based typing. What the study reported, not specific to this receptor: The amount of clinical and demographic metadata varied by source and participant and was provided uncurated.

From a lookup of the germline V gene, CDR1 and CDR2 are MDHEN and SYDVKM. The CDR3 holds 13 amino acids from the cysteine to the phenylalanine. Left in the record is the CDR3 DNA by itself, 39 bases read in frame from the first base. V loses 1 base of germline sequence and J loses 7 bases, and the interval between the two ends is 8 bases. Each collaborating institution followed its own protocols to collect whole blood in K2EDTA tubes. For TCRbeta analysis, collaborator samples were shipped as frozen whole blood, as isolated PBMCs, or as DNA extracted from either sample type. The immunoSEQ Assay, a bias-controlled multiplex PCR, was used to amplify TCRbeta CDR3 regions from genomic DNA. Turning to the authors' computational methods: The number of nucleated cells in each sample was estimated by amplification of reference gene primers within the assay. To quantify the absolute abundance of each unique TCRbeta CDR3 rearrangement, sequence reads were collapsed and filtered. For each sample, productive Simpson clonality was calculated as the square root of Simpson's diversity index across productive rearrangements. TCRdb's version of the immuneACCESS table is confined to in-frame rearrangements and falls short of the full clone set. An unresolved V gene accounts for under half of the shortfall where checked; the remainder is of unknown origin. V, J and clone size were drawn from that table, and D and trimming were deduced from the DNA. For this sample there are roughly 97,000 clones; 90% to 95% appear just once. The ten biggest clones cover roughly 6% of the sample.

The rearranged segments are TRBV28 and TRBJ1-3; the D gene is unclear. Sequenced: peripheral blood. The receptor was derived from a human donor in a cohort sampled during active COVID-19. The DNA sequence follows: TGTGCCAGCAGTTTATTGGGGAGGAACACCATATATTTT. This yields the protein CASSLLGRNTIYF.